The 20 T cell receptor beta chains below were found in one sample sequenced in a study of blood T cell repertoires in COVID-19. Sequenced by immunoSEQ multiplex PCR; TCRdb stores in-frame clones only, minus some. The sample carries about 220,000 clones, 80% to 85% recorded once. The sequencing sample was made of peripheral blood. These receptors originate from a woman aged 60-75 years with acute or convalescent COVID-19.

This chain joins TRBV4-1 and TRBJ1-2; the match to TRBD1 covers 9 bases. The junction had 8 bases not matched to a gene; V was cut back by 4 bases and J by 8 bases. The germline V gene encodes CDR1 MGHRA and CDR2 YSYEKL. CDR3 length: 14 residues. This CDR3 is CASSLGQGVSGYTF. The CDR3 DNA is TGCGCCAGCAGCCTGGGACAGGGTGTGAGCGGCTACACCTTC.

This sequence joins TRBV12-2 and TRBJ2-3; TRBD2, the D gene given by the table, was not confirmed from the DNA. TRBV12-2 is a known pseudogene. The CDR3 is 16 residues long. Here the CDR3 reads CASRLATLSRADTQYF. Written as DNA, the CDR3 is TGTGCAAGTCGCTTAGCCACTCTATCCCGGGCAGATACGCAGTATTTT.

V and J are TRBV7-2 and TRBJ1-6; D may be TRBD1 (6 bases). Trimming pared 3 bases from V and 7 bases from J, leaving 13 bases between. The germline gives CDR1 SGHTA, CDR2 FQGNSA. CDR3 length: 15 amino acids. CDR3 DNA: TGTGCCAGCAGCTTGGAAGGACAGAGGAATTCACCCCTCCACTTT. Translating it yields CASSLEGQRNSPLHF.

The chain uses TRBV5-1 and TRBJ2-5; 8 positions match TRBD1. Germline trimming cut 7 bases from V and 4 bases from J; bases unmatched to any gene: 6. The CDR3 extends over 13 amino acids. Germline V gene sequence: CDR1 SGHRS, CDR2 YFSETQ. CDR3 in amino acids: CASGPTGVETQYF. The CDR3 DNA reads TGCGCCAGCGGACCGACAGGGGTAGAGACCCAGTACTTC.

Details on this clone: Additional DNA sequences in this sample encode the identical CDR3. The J gene is TRBJ1-3, the V gene TRBV12-3 or TRBV12-4; tentative D call: TRBD1 (5 bases). The CDR3 covers 13 residues. Trimming pared 5 bases from V and 7 bases from J, leaving 12 bases between. The chain's CDR3 is CASSLGGKNTIYF. CDR3 sequence (DNA): TGTGCCAGCAGTCTGGGGGGGAAGAACACCATATATTTT.

The CDR3 reads CASSPIIGTGKETQYF. DNA for the CDR3: TGTGCCAGCAGCCCAATTATCGGGACAGGGAAAGAGACCCAGTACTTC. This sequence joins TRBV11-2 and TRBJ2-5; 9 nucleotides match TRBD1. CDR1 and CDR2 (germline): SGHAT, FQNNGV. This CDR3 has 16 residues. J lost 3 bases, V lost 5 bases, and 10 bases had no gene match.

The chain recombines TRBV9 with TRBJ2-3; 11 positions match TRBD2. V dropped 3 bases and J dropped 8; count of bases not matched to a gene: 8. The CDR3 sequence is 15 residues long. From germline, CDR1 is SGDLS and CDR2 YYNGEE. The CDR3 region is CASSAYLAGGATQYF. The CDR3 DNA is TGTGCCAGCAGCGCTTATTTAGCGGGGGGGGCTACGCAGTATTTT.

The rearrangement joins TRBV6-5 to TRBJ1-2; maybe TRBD1 (5 bases). This CDR3 is built from 13 residues. Per germline, CDR1 MNHEY and CDR2 SVGAGI. The V gene lost 6 bases and the J gene lost 0 bases, with 8 bases spanning the gap. The CDR3 nucleotides are TGTGCCAGCAGGTCAGGGCCTAACTATGGCTACACCTTC. Translating it yields CASRSGPNYGYTF.

The chain couples TRBV28 to TRBJ1-1, with 10 positions matching TRBD1. The CDR3 has 14 amino acids. The J segment lost 4 bases and the V segment lost 6 bases, leaving 5 bases of the junction unmatched. CDR1 MDHEN and CDR2 SYDVKM come from the germline V gene. DNA for the CDR3: TGTGCCAGCAGCAGAGGGACAGGGGTCACTGAAGCTTTCTTT. This codes for CASSRGTGVTEAFF.

This chain links TRBV5-4 with TRBJ1-2; D may be TRBD1 (6 bases). CDR1 and CDR2 from the germline V gene are SGHNT and YYREEE (reference sequence). The V and J ends lost 4 bases and 2 bases respectively, with 15 bases between them. The CDR3 covers 15 residues. CDR3 region: CASSPRQERNYGYTF. The CDR3 coding sequence is TGTGCCAGCAGCCCGAGACAGGAAAGGAACTATGGCTACACCTTC.

The rearrangement joins TRBV11-2 to TRBJ2-1; 7 bases fit TRBD1. The CDR3 contains 15 residues. The germline V gene has CDR1 SGHAT and CDR2 FQNNGV. Trimming took 3 bases from V and 1 from J; bases not matched to a gene: 3. CDR3 in amino acids: CASSLQGVSYNEQFF. CDR3 in DNA: TGTGCCAGCAGCTTGCAGGGGGTATCCTACAATGAGCAGTTCTTC.

This chain links TRBV5-4 with TRBJ2-7; 7 nucleotides line up with TRBD1. The junction had 3 bases not matched to a gene; V was cut back by 2 bases and J by 1 base. From germline, CDR1 is SGHNT and CDR2 YYREEE (reference sequence). This CDR3 comprises 14 residues. Written as DNA, the CDR3 is TGTGCCAGCAGCTTAGACAGGGATTCCTACGAGCAGTACTTC. The encoded protein is CASSLDRDSYEQYF.

The chain links TRBV5-1 to TRBJ1-1; D is ambiguous. The germline CDR1 and CDR2 sequences are SGHRS and YFSETQ. The CDR3 contains 15 residues. The ends were cut back, 0 bases at V and 0 bases at J, with 9 bases in the middle. CDR3 bases: TGCGCCAGCAGCTTGGGCCGGACTATGAACACTGAAGCTTTCTTT. This sequence encodes CASSLGRTMNTEAFF. Variable domain in full (rest from reference TRBV5-1 and TRBJ1-1): KAGVTQTPRYLIKTRGQQVTLSCSPISGHRSVSWYQQTPGQGLQFLFEYFSETQRNKGNFPGRFSGRQFSNSRSEMNVSTLELGDSALYLCASSLGRTMNTEAFFGQGTRLTVV.

The rearrangement uses TRBV6-5 and TRBJ2-7, with D perhaps TRBD1 (5 bases). The CDR3 has 15 residues. With 6 bases removed from V and 3 bases from J, the gap between germline ends came to 18 bases. The germline CDR1 and CDR2 sequences are MNHEY and SVGAGI. The CDR3 nucleotides are TGTGCCAGCAGAAGGGCCTCCGGCAGGGACTACGAGCAGTACTTC. Its protein product is CASRRASGRDYEQYF.

The V gene is TRBV4-1, the J gene TRBJ2-1, with D unclear. V gave up 0 bases and J gave up 1 base, with 7 bases separating them. Germline V gene data show CDR1 as MGHRA and CDR2 as YSYEKL. CDR3 length: 15 amino acids. The CDR3 loop is CASSQEGSSYNEQFF. For the CDR3, the DNA is TGCGCCAGCAGCCAAGAGGGCAGTTCCTACAATGAGCAGTTCTTC.

This clone was observed a single time. The chain has TRBV29-1 and TRBJ2-1; 10 bases are shared with TRBD2. The CDR3 has 14 amino acids. From germline, CDR1 is SQVTM and CDR2 ANQGSEA. The trim removed 6 bases at V and 2 bases at J, leaving 4 bases unmatched. The CDR3, as DNA: TGCAGCGTGGAGAGCGGGGGGGCCTACAATGAGCAGTTCTTC. This translates into CSVESGGAYNEQFF.

The chain links TRBV13 to TRBJ1-1, with a possible D match to TRBD1 (5 bases). V was clipped by 5 bases and J by 4 bases, with 20 bases between them. Germline V gene sequence: CDR1 PRHDT, CDR2 FYEKMQ (reference sequence). The CDR3 extends over 16 amino acids. CDR3 coding DNA: TGTGCCAGCAGCAGGGGAGGGGCCGGTTCGGGCACTGAAGCTTTCTTT. This encodes CASSRGGAGSGTEAFF.

The chain links TRBV9 to TRBJ2-5, with TRBD2 matching over 8 bases. This CDR3 contains 16 residues. Per the germline V gene, CDR1 is SGDLS and CDR2 is YYNGEE. The V and J ends lost 3 bases and 0 bases, in that order; junction bases with no gene match: 7. CDR3 nucleotide sequence: TGTGCCAGCAGCGGGAGCGGGGGCGACTACCAAGAGACCCAGTACTTC. This sequence encodes CASSGSGGDYQETQYF. The full variable domain, with the rest looked up from reference TRBV9 and TRBJ2-5, is DSGVTQTPKHLITATGQRVTLRCSPRSGDLSVYWYQQSLDQGLQFLIQYYNGEERAKGNILERFSAQQFPDLHSELNLSSLELGDSALYFCASSGSGGDYQETQYFGPGTRLLVL.

The chain links TRBV15 to TRBJ2-1, with TRBD2 matching over 13 bases. The CDR3 sequence is 15 residues long. The germline V gene encodes CDR1 LNHNV and CDR2 YYDKDF (reference sequence). The junction had 6 bases not matched to a gene; V was cut back by 4 bases and J by 9 bases. CDR3 loop: CATSILAGGPVEQFF. The CDR3, as DNA: TGTGCCACCAGCATACTAGCGGGGGGGCCAGTTGAGCAGTTCTTC. Combining the CDR3 with reference TRBV15 and TRBJ2-1 gives the whole variable domain DAMVIQNPRYQVTQFGKPVTLSCSQTLNHNVMYWYQQKSSQAPKLLFHYYDKDFNNEADTPDNFQSRRPNTSFCFLDIRSPGLGDTAMYLCATSILAGGPVEQFFGPGTRLTVL.

This chain uses TRBV15 with TRBJ1-6; D remains ambiguous. Germline V gene lookup returns CDR1 LNHNV and CDR2 YYDKDF (reference sequence). The CDR3 is 17 amino acids. The germline V and J ends were trimmed by 0 bases and 11 bases, with 20 bases remaining between them. The CDR3 protein is CATSRDAMNPPGPPLHF. The CDR3 nucleotides are TGTGCCACCAGCAGAGACGCAATGAACCCACCGGGTCCACCCCTCCACTTT.